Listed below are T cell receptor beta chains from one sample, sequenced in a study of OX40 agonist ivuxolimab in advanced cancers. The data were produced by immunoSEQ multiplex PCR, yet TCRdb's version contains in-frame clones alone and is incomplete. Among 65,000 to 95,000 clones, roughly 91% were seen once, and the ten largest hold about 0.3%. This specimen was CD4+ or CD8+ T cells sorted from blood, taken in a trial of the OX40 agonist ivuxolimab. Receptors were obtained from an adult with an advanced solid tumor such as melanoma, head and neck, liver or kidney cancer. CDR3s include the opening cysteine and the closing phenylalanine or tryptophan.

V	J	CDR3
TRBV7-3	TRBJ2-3	CASTLGRGPLADTQYF
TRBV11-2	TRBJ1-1	CASRAYSGNTEAFF
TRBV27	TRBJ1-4	CASRDSSWGEKLFF
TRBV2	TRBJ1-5	CASNAGIGGNSNQPQHF
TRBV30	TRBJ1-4	CAWSSGTAGGGEKLFF
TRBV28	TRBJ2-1	CASRRPYTPYNEQFF
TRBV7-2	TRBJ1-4	CASSLVRQGGEKLFF
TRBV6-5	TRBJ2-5	CASSYSLNSVTQYF
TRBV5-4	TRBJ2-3	CASSSRTGTDTQYF
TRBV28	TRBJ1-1	CATTGTAWVNTEAFF
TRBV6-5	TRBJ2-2	CASSYYPKTGELFF
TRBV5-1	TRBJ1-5	CASSSSGGNQPQHF